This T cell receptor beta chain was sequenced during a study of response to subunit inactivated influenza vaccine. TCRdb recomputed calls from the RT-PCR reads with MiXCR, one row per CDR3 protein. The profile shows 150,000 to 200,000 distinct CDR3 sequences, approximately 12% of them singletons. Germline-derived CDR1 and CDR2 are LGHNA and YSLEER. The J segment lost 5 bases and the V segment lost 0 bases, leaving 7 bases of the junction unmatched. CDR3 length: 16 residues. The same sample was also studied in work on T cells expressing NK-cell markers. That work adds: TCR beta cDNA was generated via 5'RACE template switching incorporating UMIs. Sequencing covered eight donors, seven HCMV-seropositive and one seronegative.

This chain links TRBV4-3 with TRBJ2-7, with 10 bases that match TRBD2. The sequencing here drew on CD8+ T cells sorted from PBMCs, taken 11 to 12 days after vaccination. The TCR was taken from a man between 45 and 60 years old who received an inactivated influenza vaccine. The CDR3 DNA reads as TGCGCCAGCAGCCAAGATCCAGCGGGAGGGCCCCACGAGCAGTACTTC. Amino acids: CASSQDPAGGPHEQYF.